Listed below are T cell receptor beta chains from one sample, sequenced in a study of Ad26.COV2.S vaccination and SARS-CoV-2 variants. The assay was immunoSEQ multiplex PCR, and TCRdb's table has in-frame clones only and misses some. The sample records 300,000 to 400,000 clones, roughly 90% being singletons. Source: peripheral blood, taken in a trial of Ad26.COV2.S vaccine versus placebo. The source of these receptors is a person aged 18-65 years who received the Ad26.COV2.S COVID-19 vaccine or a placebo. The CDR3 runs from the conserved cysteine through the conserved F or W. D genes are given only for firm matches.

D	V	J	CDR3
NA	TRBV19	TRBJ1-1	CASSGRGGTEAFF
NA	TRBV6-2/TRBV6-3	TRBJ2-1	CASNYGLWGEQFF
NA	TRBV28	TRBJ1-6	CASSLSMSDRTLHF
TRBD1	TRBV28	TRBJ1-1	CASSAGTEEMNTEAFF
NA	TRBV30	TRBJ1-4	CAWSVLEGTNEKLFF
TRBD1	TRBV6-2/TRBV6-3	TRBJ1-2	CASSYSSYGTAYGYTF
TRBD1	TRBV29-1	TRBJ1-2	CSVEAPPGQGIHGYTF
NA	TRBV7-2	TRBJ1-6	CASSFDRVSPLHF
NA	TRBV12-3/TRBV12-4	TRBJ1-5	CASSLARVQPQHF
TRBD1	TRBV6-5	TRBJ2-7	CASSYTTGGAYEQYF
NA	TRBV18	TRBJ1-4	CASSPPGSGEKLFF
TRBD1	TRBV18	TRBJ2-2	CASSPTALRGLGTGELFF
NA	TRBV24-1	TRBJ2-2	CATSTVYTGELFF
NA	TRBV19	TRBJ1-2	CASSMGGTNYGYTF
TRBD1	TRBV7-9	TRBJ1-1	CASTTTGGTEAFF
NA	TRBV29-1	TRBJ1-1	CSVEDFLRRNTEAFF